The rows below give T cell receptor beta chains drawn from one sample of a study of T cell responses to AZD1222 COVID-19 vaccine. Generated by immunoSEQ multiplex PCR, the TCRdb table keeps only in-frame clones and is missing some. Of about 130,000 clones in the sample, about 87% were seen once. This material consisted of peripheral blood, taken on day 0 of AZD1222 vaccination. The source is an adult in good health. Both conserved end residues are part of each CDR3. The D gene is left open where the match is weak. A row's size may be missing; if present it is once, few, many or a size class.

D gene,clone size,V gene,J gene,CDR3 protein,CDR3 DNA
TRBD1,once,TRBV6-5,TRBJ1-1,CASSSRGPNTEAFF,TGTGCCAGCAGTAGCAGGGGGCCGAACACTGAAGCTTTCTTT
NA,NA,TRBV6-6,TRBJ2-5,CATAGTQETQYF,TGTGCCACCGCGGGGACTCAAGAGACCCAGTACTTC
NA,NA,TRBV3-1/TRBV3-2,TRBJ2-5,CASSQVSETQYF,TGTGCCAGCAGCCAAGTCTCCGAGACCCAGTACTTC
NA,NA,TRBV15,TRBJ2-6,CATSSGQSGANVLTF,TGTGCCACCAGCAGCGGACAGTCTGGGGCCAACGTCCTGACTTTC
NA,few,TRBV14,TRBJ2-4,CASSRFDGLGIQYF,TGTGCCAGCAGCCGATTCGACGGACTCGGCATTCAGTACTTC
NA,NA,TRBV5-1,TRBJ2-7,CASSLVGTGNYEQYF,TGCGCCAGCAGCTTGGTTGGAACAGGCAACTACGAGCAGTACTTC
NA,NA,TRBV19,TRBJ2-3,CASNPDSTTDTQYF,TGTGCCAGTAACCCGGACTCTACCACAGATACGCAGTATTTT
NA,NA,TRBV19,TRBJ1-1,CASSLKFLGADSRNTEAFF,TGTGCCAGTAGTCTTAAGTTCCTAGGCGCCGACAGCCGAAACACTGAAGCTTTCTTT
NA,few,TRBV5-1,TRBJ1-1,CASSFDTLNTEAFF,TGCGCCAGCAGCTTTGACACCCTGAACACTGAAGCTTTCTTT
NA,NA,TRBV6-5,TRBJ1-2,CASSKTDYGYTF,TGTGCCAGCAGTAAGACAGACTATGGCTACACCTTC
TRBD1,NA,TRBV6-5,TRBJ1-6,CASRIQGARNSPLHF,TGTGCCAGCAGAATACAGGGGGCCAGGAATTCACCCCTCCACTTT
NA,once,TRBV30,TRBJ1-2,CAWRPRDGVLYGYTF,TGTGCCTGGAGGCCTAGGGACGGGGTACTCTATGGCTACACCTTC
TRBD2,NA,TRBV6-4,TRBJ2-1,CASSDSRGGRSYNEQFF,TGTGCCAGCAGTGACTCGCGGGGGGGCCGTTCCTACAATGAGCAGTTCTTC
TRBD1,NA,TRBV4-3,TRBJ1-2,CASSHNAQGDYGYTF,TGCGCCAGCAGCCATAACGCCCAGGGGGACTATGGCTACACCTTC
NA,few,TRBV5-6,TRBJ1-3,CASSPGFSLLSSGNTIYF,TGTGCCAGCAGCCCAGGCTTTTCCTTACTTTCCTCTGGAAACACCATATATTTT
TRBD1,NA,TRBV4-2,TRBJ1-5,CASSQEGTGRQPQHF,TGTGCCAGCAGCCAAGAAGGGACAGGGAGGCAGCCCCAGCATTTT
NA,NA,TRBV6-5,TRBJ1-1,CASSYGPWGTGEAFF,TGTGCCAGCAGTTACGGTCCTTGGGGGACGGGTGAAGCTTTCTTT
NA,NA,TRBV24-1,TRBJ1-5,CATSDSGRGSWSNQPQHF,TGTGCCACCAGTGATTCGGGGAGGGGTTCGTGGAGCAATCAGCCCCAGCATTTT
NA,NA,TRBV5-1,TRBJ2-1,CASSLTMIRGSHEQFF,TGCGCCAGCAGCTTGACGATGATACGAGGGAGCCATGAGCAGTTCTTC
TRBD1,NA,TRBV30,TRBJ1-5,CAWSDSDRGSNQPQHF,TGTGCCTGGAGTGACTCCGACAGGGGAAGCAATCAGCCCCAGCATTTT
NA,NA,TRBV29-1,TRBJ2-7,CSVSTATYEQYF,TGCAGCGTTTCGACAGCCACCTACGAGCAGTACTTC
TRBD1,NA,TRBV4-3,TRBJ1-1,CASSLRGGSTEAFF,TGCGCCAGCAGCCTCCGAGGGGGCAGCACTGAAGCTTTCTTT
TRBD1,NA,TRBV19,TRBJ1-1,CASSFRGPGTEAFF,TGTGCCAGTAGTTTCAGGGGGCCGGGCACTGAAGCTTTCTTT
TRBD2,NA,TRBV25-1,TRBJ2-3,CASSGPRAGGSTDTQYF,TGTGCCAGCAGTGGCCCGAGAGCGGGGGGGAGCACAGATACGCAGTATTTT
NA,NA,TRBV7-2,TRBJ1-3,CASSPPVVDGNTIYF,TGTGCCAGCAGCCCCCCCGTGGTGGACGGAAACACCATATATTTT
NA,NA,TRBV5-1,TRBJ2-7,CASSEAPGEGEQYF,TGCGCCAGCAGCGAAGCCCCCGGTGAGGGCGAGCAGTACTTC
TRBD1,NA,TRBV28,TRBJ1-2,CASSPPSGQGRGYTF,TGTGCCAGCAGCCCCCCGTCCGGACAGGGTCGAGGCTACACCTTC
TRBD1,NA,TRBV9,TRBJ2-2,CASSTSGTVTGELFF,TGTGCCAGCAGCACTTCCGGGACAGTCACCGGGGAGCTGTTTTTT
NA,NA,TRBV5-1,TRBJ1-3,CASSLDTSGNTIYF,TGCGCCAGCAGCTTGGACACCTCTGGAAACACCATATATTTT
TRBD1,NA,TRBV6-5,TRBJ2-3,CASKWDRVDVDTQYF,TGTGCCAGCAAATGGGACAGGGTCGATGTGGATACGCAGTATTTT
TRBD1,once,TRBV4-1,TRBJ1-1,CASSRNAGGTNTEAFF,TGCGCCAGCAGCCGGAACGCAGGGGGCACGAACACTGAAGCTTTCTTT
TRBD1,NA,TRBV28,TRBJ1-5,CASSGNRDRGGNQPQHF,TGTGCCAGCAGCGGCAACCGGGACAGGGGAGGGAATCAGCCCCAGCATTTT
NA,NA,TRBV28,TRBJ2-6,CAISSGGGSSGANVLTF,TGTGCCATCTCCTCGGGGGGCGGGAGCTCTGGGGCCAACGTCCTGACTTTC
NA,NA,TRBV2,TRBJ1-5,CASKGATFGNQPQHF,TGTGCCAGCAAGGGTGCGACATTTGGAAATCAGCCCCAGCATTTT
NA,NA,TRBV27,TRBJ1-1,CASSLSPQGENTEAFF,TGTGCCAGCAGTTTATCCCCACAGGGAGAGAACACTGAAGCTTTCTTT
TRBD1,NA,TRBV29-1,TRBJ1-3,CSVEGDRVLGNTIYF,TGCAGCGTTGAAGGAGACAGGGTCTTGGGAAACACCATATATTTT
NA,NA,TRBV19,TRBJ1-3,CASKVPGPFSGNTIYF,TGTGCCAGTAAGGTACCGGGACCATTCTCTGGAAACACCATATATTTT
NA,NA,TRBV6-5,TRBJ1-5,CASSSRPENQPQHF,TGTGCCAGCAGTTCGCGACCTGAAAATCAGCCCCAGCATTTT
NA,NA,TRBV3-1/TRBV3-2,TRBJ2-1,CASRNWGPTGLNEQFF,TGTGCCAGCAGGAACTGGGGACCTACAGGGCTTAATGAGCAGTTCTTC
NA,NA,TRBV5-4,TRBJ1-2,CASSPGGWTIGYTF,TGTGCCAGCAGCCCGGGGGGGTGGACTATTGGCTACACCTTC
NA,NA,TRBV10-1,TRBJ1-2,CASSESGGYGYTF,TGCGCCAGCAGTGAGTCGGGGGGCTATGGCTACACCTTC
NA,NA,TRBV27,TRBJ1-1,CASKSREGTANTEAFF,TGTGCCAGCAAGTCGAGAGAGGGGACGGCGAACACTGAAGCTTTCTTT
NA,NA,TRBV6-2/TRBV6-3,TRBJ2-7,CASSYSIKAYEQYF,TGTGCCAGCAGTTACTCGATTAAGGCGTACGAGCAGTACTTC
TRBD2,NA,TRBV5-8,TRBJ2-1,CASSSPQTSREQFF,TGTGCCAGCAGCTCGCCTCAGACTAGCCGTGAGCAGTTCTTC
NA,NA,TRBV7-2,TRBJ1-4,CASSGANEKLFF,TGTGCCAGCAGCGGGGCTAATGAAAAACTGTTTTTT
NA,once,TRBV5-1,TRBJ1-3,CASSLEARTGAGNTIYF,TGCGCCAGCAGCTTGGAGGCGCGGACCGGAGCTGGAAACACCATATATTTT
NA,NA,TRBV15,TRBJ1-5,CATSRQGNNQPQHF,TGTGCCACCAGCAGACAGGGAAACAATCAGCCCCAGCATTTT
TRBD1,once,TRBV5-1,TRBJ1-2,CASRLGTGDYGYTF,TGCGCCAGCAGGTTAGGGACAGGGGACTATGGCTACACCTTC
TRBD1,NA,TRBV27,TRBJ1-5,CASSKEGASNQPQHF,TGTGCCAGCAGTAAAGAGGGGGCTAGCAATCAGCCCCAGCATTTT
NA,NA,TRBV5-1,TRBJ2-7,CASSLLGTYEQYF,TGCGCCAGCAGCTTGTTAGGGACTTACGAGCAGTACTTC
NA,NA,TRBV6-2/TRBV6-3,TRBJ2-5,CASSYSSQGKGGTQYF,TGTGCCAGCAGTTACTCGAGCCAGGGGAAAGGAGGGACCCAGTACTTC
TRBD1,NA,TRBV25-1,TRBJ1-3,CASSGTGTRSGNTIYF,TGTGCCAGCAGTGGGACAGGGACAAGATCTGGAAACACCATATATTTT
NA,NA,TRBV28,TRBJ1-1,CASNPPTGNTEAFF,TGTGCCAGCAACCCTCCGACAGGGAACACTGAAGCTTTCTTT
NA,NA,TRBV28,TRBJ1-1,CASRRRTVSTEAFF,TGTGCCAGCAGAAGACGGACAGTCAGCACTGAAGCTTTCTTT
TRBD1,NA,TRBV2,TRBJ1-1,CASSRTGNTEAFF,TGTGCCAGCAGTCGGACAGGGAACACTGAAGCTTTCTTT
TRBD2,NA,TRBV14,TRBJ2-7,CASSQGSGRAAYEQYF,TGTGCCAGCAGCCAAGGAAGCGGGAGGGCCGCTTACGAGCAGTACTTC
NA,NA,TRBV27,TRBJ1-2,CASSLERGGRSLGGYTF,TGTGCCAGCAGTTTAGAAAGGGGCGGACGGAGCTTAGGGGGCTACACCTTC
TRBD1,NA,TRBV7-9,TRBJ1-4,CASSLRPGTGDEKLFF,TGTGCCAGCAGCCTTCGCCCAGGGACAGGGGATGAAAAACTGTTTTTT